The clone carrying this T cell receptor beta chain has a count of ten or more. What it binds is unknown. MiXCR, applied by TCRdb to the multiplex PCR reads, yields one record per CDR3 protein. The table records roughly 15,000 distinct CDR3 sequences, 55% to 60% of them present only once. The data are from a study of breast tumors, draining lymph nodes, adjacent tissues. Overall study results and limits: Tumor TCR diversity was below lymph nodes but above nontumor tissue.

This CDR3 contains 14 residues. Trimming shortened V by 5 bases and J by 9 bases, and 17 bases separated the two germline ends. From germline, CDR1 is SNHLY and CDR2 FYNNEI. The sample comprised tumor-adjacent breast tissue. This chain connects TRBV2 to TRBJ1-5, with D tentatively TRBD1 (5 bases). The clonotype comes from a female donor with breast cancer. Some clones in this sample may be carry-over from other donors' samples. CDR3 protein: CASSQMDPTGPQHF. In nucleotides, the CDR3 is TGTGCCAGCAGTCAGATGGACCCAACAGGGCCCCAGCATTTT. Looking up the rest from reference TRBV2 and TRBJ1-5 gives the full variable domain: EPEVTQTPSHQVTQMGQEVILRCVPISNHLYFYWYRQILGQKVEFLVSFYNNEISEKSEIFDDQFSVERPDGSNFTLKIRSTKLEDSAMYFCASSQMDPTGPQHFGDGTRLSIL.